This T cell receptor (beta chain) was recovered during a study of blood T cell repertoires in COVID-19. Turning to the study itself: The samples span acute and convalescent COVID-19 from the United States, Italy and Spain. Sample material is recorded as cDNA or gDNA derived from T cells, B-cell-depleted T cells, or PBMCs.

Authors' data handling: Reference gene primers were amplified, and this amplification served to estimate nucleated cell counts. The protocol was immunoSEQ multiplex PCR, while the TCRdb copy is restricted to in-frame clones and leaves out a portion. V and J calls and clone size are given by that table; D and trimming were obtained from the DNA. The table lists about 16,000 clones, 88% of them singletons. This CDR3 region has 15 residues. Germline V gene sequence: CDR1 LGHDT, CDR2 YNNKEL (reference sequence). The V gene end was trimmed by 3 bases and the J gene end by 7 bases; junction bases not matched to a gene: 9.

The receptor was isolated from a human donor in a cohort sampled during active COVID-19. The sample consisted of peripheral blood. The chain links TRBV3-1 (or the pseudogene TRBV3-2) to TRBJ2-5; TRBD2 matches at 9 bases. CDR3 sequence reads: CASSQVAGADGTQYF. DNA for the CDR3: TGTGCCAGCAGCCAGGTAGCGGGGGCTGACGGGACCCAGTACTTC.